This record concerns one T cell receptor (beta chain) sequence. Sequencing used immunoSEQ multiplex PCR; TCRdb keeps in-frame clones, though not all of them. The table lists around 6,000 clones, roughly 85% of them singletons, with around 52% in the top ten. This record comes from a study of somatic mutations in cytotoxic T cells in rheumatoid arthritis. Germline loops: CDR1 MDHEN, CDR2 SYDVKM. J was trimmed by 0 bases and V by 7 bases; bases with no gene match: 3. The CDR3 covers 14 residues. The chain uses TRBV28 and TRBJ2-7, with 10 bases matching TRBD2. The receptor was derived from a woman aged 50 to 60 with rheumatoid arthritis. Input material: CD8+ T cells sorted from blood. The CDR3 DNA is TGTGCCAGCACTCCTAGCGGGAGCTCCTACGAGCAGTACTTC. Its translation: CASTPSGSSYEQYF.